One sample yielded the 15 T cell receptor beta chains listed below, sequenced in a study of Graves' ophthalmopathy and Graves' hyperthyroidism. For repertoire sequencing, the TCR beta CDR3 regions were amplified from RNA transcripts. The workflow started with a first-round RT-PCR run with HTBI primers and then moved on to a second-round multiplex PCR. A single record per CDR3 protein comes from TCRdb applying MiXCR to the multiplex PCR reads. The sample has just over 400,000 distinct CDR3 sequences; over 20% are singletons. Input material: peripheral blood. These receptors were collected from a young woman with stable Graves' hyperthyroidism.

This clonotype was recorded many times. CDR3 nucleotide sequence: TGTGCCAGCAGTCAGGTCAGATTGGACGAGCAGTACTTC. Translation gives CASSQVRLDEQYF. The gene calls are TRBV12-3 or TRBV12-4 and TRBJ2-7, with D unclear. This CDR3 is built from 13 residues. The ends were cut back, 5 bases at V and 5 bases at J, with 13 bases in the middle.

This clonotype was observed at least ten times. The genes are TRBV20-1 and TRBJ2-7; 9 positions match TRBD2. V lost 6 bases and J lost 5; bases outside the gene matches: 11. There are 14 residues in the CDR3. Germline V gene data show CDR1 as DFQATT and CDR2 as SNEGSKA (reference sequence). The CDR3 protein is CSAVPPGLANEQYF. In DNA, the CDR3 is TGCAGTGCAGTGCCCCCGGGACTAGCTAACGAGCAGTACTTC.

This clonotype occurred many times. V gene TRBV11-2 combines with J gene TRBJ2-7; D is perhaps TRBD2 (5 bases). Trimming took 7 bases from V and 0 from J, leaving 16 bases between them. This CDR3 has 15 amino acids. CDR1 is SGHAT, CDR2 FQNNGV, per germline. The CDR3 region is CASTPRGASSYEQYF. The CDR3 DNA sequence: TGTGCCAGCACCCCACGGGGAGCGAGCTCCTACGAGCAGTACTTC.

The genes are TRBV2 and TRBJ2-5, with 10 bases fitting TRBD2. After removal of 5 bases from V and 5 bases from J, the junction contained 14 bases not matched to a gene. CDR3 length equals 17 residues. The germline V gene has CDR1 SNHLY and CDR2 FYNNEI. The CDR3 DNA follows: TGTGCCAGCAGTAACCCGGAGGGACTAGCGCTCCTCGAGACCCAGTACTTC. Residues: CASSNPEGLALLETQYF.

This clonotype was observed a few times. The chain couples TRBV30 to TRBJ1-2; D is possibly TRBD1 (5 bases). Deletions cut 4 bases from V and 3 bases from J, with 12 bases between. The length of the CDR3 is 13 residues. The germline V gene encodes CDR1 GTSNPN and CDR2 SVGIG (reference sequence). The CDR3 nucleotides are TGTGCCTGGACACCTGGCAGGGACTATGGCTACACCTTC. The encoded protein is CAWTPGRDYGYTF. The full variable domain, with the rest looked up from reference TRBV30 and TRBJ1-2, is SQTIHQWPATLVQPVGSPLSLECTVEGTSNPNLYWYRQAAGRGLQLLFYSVGIGQISSEVPQNLSASRPQDRQFILSSKKLLLSDSGFYLCAWTPGRDYGYTFGSGTRLTVV.

V gene TRBV7-8 combines with J gene TRBJ2-7, with D unresolved. The V end was cut by 2 bases, the J end by 2 bases, with 10 bases between. The CDR3 consists of 14 residues. CDR1 SGHVS and CDR2 FQNEAQ come from the germline V gene. The CDR3 reads CASSLSFMAYEQYF. Written as DNA, the CDR3 is TGTGCCAGCAGCTTAAGTTTCATGGCCTACGAGCAGTACTTC.

This clonotype was picked up one time. This chain joins TRBV29-1 and TRBJ2-7, with 9 positions matching TRBD2. From germline, CDR1 is SQVTM and CDR2 ANQGSEA. The J segment lost 4 bases and the V segment lost 0 bases, leaving 10 bases of the junction unmatched. The CDR3 spans 16 residues. This chain's CDR3 is CSVEDPLAGKPYEQYF. CDR3 nucleotide sequence: TGCAGCGTTGAAGACCCCCTAGCGGGAAAACCTTACGAGCAGTACTTC.

This clonotype was seen at least ten times. A single base separates this from a much larger clone, so it may be a read error. The rearrangement uses TRBV27 and TRBJ1-2, with D possibly matching TRBD1 (5 bases). The CDR3 loop spans 14 amino acids. Per germline, CDR1 MNHEY and CDR2 SMNVEV (reference sequence). Between the trimmed V and J ends, which lost 6 bases and 8 bases, there was a span of 19 bases. CDR3 loop: CASSPRGKAGGYTF. As DNA, the CDR3 is TGTGCCAGCAGCCCACGGGGCAAGGCGGGAGGCTACACCTTC.

This sequence joins TRBV25-1 and TRBJ2-5; D call uncertain. This CDR3 region has 14 residues. V was pared by 3 bases and J by 4 bases, with 12 bases between. Germline CDR1 MGHDK, CDR2 SYGVNS. CDR3 DNA: TGTGCCAGCAGTGATAGAGTGGTGGGAGAGACCCAGTACTTC. Encoded protein: CASSDRVVGETQYF.

The chain employs TRBV6-5 and TRBJ2-5, with TRBD2 identical over 13 bases. This CDR3 has 16 amino acids. The ends lost 2 bases at V and 2 bases at J; junction bases unmatched: 2. From germline, CDR1 is MNHEY and CDR2 SVGAGI. The CDR3 region is CASSYRLAGGQETQYF. In DNA, the CDR3 is TGTGCCAGCAGTTACAGACTAGCGGGGGGTCAAGAGACCCAGTACTTC.

This clonotype was detected a few times. CDR3 sequence reads: CASSSSGIAKNIQYF. The CDR3 DNA sequence: TGCGCCAGCAGCTCTAGCGGGATAGCCAAAAACATTCAGTACTTC. The chain is built from TRBV5-1 and TRBJ2-4, with TRBD2 matching 9 bases. Trimming took 3 bases from V and 0 from J; bases not matched to a gene: 1. CDR1 and CDR2 from the germline V gene are SGHRS and YFSETQ. This CDR3 has 15 residues.

This clonotype has at least ten counts. J is TRBJ1-2 and V is TRBV9, with D possibly TRBD1 on 5 matching bases. Germline-derived CDR1 and CDR2 are SGDLS and YYNGEE. The CDR3 is 15 residues long. V shed 1 base and J shed 6 bases, with 16 bases lying between them. CDR3 in DNA: TGTGCCAGCAGCGTACCCGGGGGAGGGGTGGATGGCTACACCTTC. Translated: CASSVPGGGVDGYTF. Complete variable domain (other parts from reference TRBV9 and TRBJ1-2): DSGVTQTPKHLITATGQRVTLRCSPRSGDLSVYWYQQSLDQGLQFLIQYYNGEERAKGNILERFSAQQFPDLHSELNLSSLELGDSALYFCASSVPGGGVDGYTFGSGTRLTVV.

This clonotype has ten or more counts. The junction shows a germline mismatch at one end, possibly a read error. This chain joins TRBV9 and TRBJ1-3; D remains unclear. CDR3 length equals 14 residues. Looked up from germline, CDR1 is SGDLS and CDR2 is YYNGEE. This chain's CDR3 is CANSVAGGGNTIYF. The CDR3 nucleotides read TGTGCCAACAGCGTAGCAGGAGGCGGAAACACCATATATTTT.

The table lists this clonotype with a few counts. The rearrangement joins TRBV7-4 to TRBJ2-5, with 7 bases fitting TRBD2. The J segment lost 1 base and the V segment lost 9 bases, leaving 8 bases of the junction unmatched. The CDR3 runs 14 residues. Per germline, CDR1 SGHVT and CDR2 SQSDAQ. The CDR3 bases are TGTGCCAGTACCTTTTCGGGGGGCCAAGAGACCCAGTACTTC. It is translated as CASTFSGGQETQYF. Filled out from reference TRBV7-4 and TRBJ2-5, the complete variable domain reads GAGVSQSPRYKVAKRGRDVALRCDSISGHVTLYWYRQTLGQGSEVLTYSQSDAQRDKSGRPSGRFSAERPERSVSTLKIQRTEQGDSAVYLCASTFSGGQETQYFGPGTRLLVL.

This clonotype occurred a few times. The chain links TRBV7-2 to TRBJ2-4; 8 nucleotides match TRBD2. After removal of 4 bases from V and 2 bases from J, the junction contained 10 bases not matched to a gene. Germline loops: CDR1 SGHTA, CDR2 FQGNSA. This CDR3 is 17 amino acids long. CDR3 loop: CASSSSPGLVTKNIQYF. The DNA for the CDR3 is TGTGCCAGCAGCTCATCACCGGGACTAGTGACCAAAAACATTCAGTACTTC.